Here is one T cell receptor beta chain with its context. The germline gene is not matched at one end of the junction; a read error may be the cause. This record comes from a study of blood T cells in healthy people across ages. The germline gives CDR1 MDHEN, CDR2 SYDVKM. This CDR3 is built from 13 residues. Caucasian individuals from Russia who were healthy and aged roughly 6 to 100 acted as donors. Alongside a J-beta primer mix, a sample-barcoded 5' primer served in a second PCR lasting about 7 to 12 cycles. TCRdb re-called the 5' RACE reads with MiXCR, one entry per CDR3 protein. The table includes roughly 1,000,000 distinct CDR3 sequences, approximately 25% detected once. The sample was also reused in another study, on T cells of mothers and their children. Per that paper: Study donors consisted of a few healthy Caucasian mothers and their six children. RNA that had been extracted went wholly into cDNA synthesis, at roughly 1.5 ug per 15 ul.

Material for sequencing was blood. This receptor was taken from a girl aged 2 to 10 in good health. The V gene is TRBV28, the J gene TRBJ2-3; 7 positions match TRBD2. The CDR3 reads CASSPGDYQTQYF. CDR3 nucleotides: TGTGCCAGCAGTCCCGGGGACTACCAGACCCAGTACTTT. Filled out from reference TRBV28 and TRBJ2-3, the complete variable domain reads DVKVTQSSRYLVKRTGEKVFLECVQDMDHENMFWYRQDPGLGLRLIYFSYDVKMKEKGDIPEGYSVSREKKERFSLILESASTNQTSMYLCASSPGDYQTQYFGPGTRLTVL.